This T cell receptor (beta chain) originates from a study of post-analysis software for immune sequencing data. Study context: Both relapsing-remitting and secondary progressive multiple sclerosis featured among the disease courses, as did progressive-relapsing multiple sclerosis. Study observations and caveats: TRBV segments more frequent in patients than in controls numbered roughly 5 and included TRBV5-6, TRBV5-1 and TRBV20-1. Normalized Chao1 diversity was significantly lower in multiple sclerosis patients than in controls.

Every TCR beta cDNA library bore unique molecular identifiers. TCRdb independently ran MiXCR on the PCR reads; one entry per CDR3 protein. The repertoire holds some 690,000 distinct CDR3 sequences, with less than 35% as singletons. For this clonotype: Its antigen is still unknown.

CDR1 is MRHNA and CDR2 is SNTAGT in the germline V gene. CDR3 size: 15 residues. Deletions cut 2 bases from V and 4 bases from J, with 14 bases between. This clonotype was sampled from a girl aged 5 to 17 with multiple sclerosis. The sample taken for sequencing was blood. The rearrangement uses TRBV6-4 and TRBJ1-1; D might be TRBD1 (5 bases). The CDR3 is CASSDLAGSTTEAFF. DNA of the CDR3: TGTGCCAGCAGTGACCTTGCAGGGTCGACCACTGAAGCTTTCTTT.